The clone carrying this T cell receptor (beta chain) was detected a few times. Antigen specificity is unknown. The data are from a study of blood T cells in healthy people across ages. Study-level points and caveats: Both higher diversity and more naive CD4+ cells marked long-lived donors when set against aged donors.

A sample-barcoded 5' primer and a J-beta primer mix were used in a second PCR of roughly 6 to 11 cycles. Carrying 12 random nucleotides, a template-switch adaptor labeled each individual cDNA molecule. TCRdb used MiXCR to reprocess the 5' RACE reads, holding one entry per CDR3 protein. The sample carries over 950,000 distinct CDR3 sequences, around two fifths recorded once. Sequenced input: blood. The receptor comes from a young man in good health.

The CDR3 DNA reads as TGCAGTGCTAGTAGGACCCAATACAATGAGCAGTTCTTC. It is translated as CSASRTQYNEQFF. The gene calls are TRBV20-1 and TRBJ2-1; the D is unclear. CDR3 length: 13 residues. Germline lookup yields CDR1 DFQATT and CDR2 SNEGSKA (reference sequence). V dropped 3 bases and J dropped 4 bases, with 10 bases sitting between them.